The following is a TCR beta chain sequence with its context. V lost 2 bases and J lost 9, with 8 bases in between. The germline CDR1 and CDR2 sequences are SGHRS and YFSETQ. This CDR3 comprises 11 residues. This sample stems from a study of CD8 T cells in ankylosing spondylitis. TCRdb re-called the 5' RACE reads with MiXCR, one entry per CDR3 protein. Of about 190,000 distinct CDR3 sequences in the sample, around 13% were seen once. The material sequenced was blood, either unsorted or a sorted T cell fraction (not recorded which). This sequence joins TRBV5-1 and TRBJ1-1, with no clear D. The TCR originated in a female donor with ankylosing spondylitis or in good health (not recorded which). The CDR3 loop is CASSFGRKAFF. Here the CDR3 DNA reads TGCGCCAGCAGCTTCGGCAGAAAAGCTTTCTTT.